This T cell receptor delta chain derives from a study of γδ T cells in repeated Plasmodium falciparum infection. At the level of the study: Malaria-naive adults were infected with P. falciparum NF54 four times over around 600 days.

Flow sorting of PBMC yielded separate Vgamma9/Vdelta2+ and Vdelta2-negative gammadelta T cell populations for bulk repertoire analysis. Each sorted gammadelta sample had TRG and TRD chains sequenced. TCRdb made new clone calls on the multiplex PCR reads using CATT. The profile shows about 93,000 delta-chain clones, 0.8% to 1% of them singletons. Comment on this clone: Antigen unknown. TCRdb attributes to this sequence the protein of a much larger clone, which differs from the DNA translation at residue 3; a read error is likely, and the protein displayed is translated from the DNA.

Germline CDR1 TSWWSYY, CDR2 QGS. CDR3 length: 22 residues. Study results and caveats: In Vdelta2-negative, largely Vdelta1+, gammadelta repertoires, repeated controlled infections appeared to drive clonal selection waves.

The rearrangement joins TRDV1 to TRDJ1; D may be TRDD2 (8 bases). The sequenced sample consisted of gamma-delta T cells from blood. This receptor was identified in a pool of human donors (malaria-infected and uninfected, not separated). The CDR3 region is CARGEPDASYKTGDSRGDKLIF. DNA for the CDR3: TGTGCTCGTGGGGAACCCGACGCTTCCTACAAAACTGGGGACTCTCGGGGCGATAAACTCATCTTT.